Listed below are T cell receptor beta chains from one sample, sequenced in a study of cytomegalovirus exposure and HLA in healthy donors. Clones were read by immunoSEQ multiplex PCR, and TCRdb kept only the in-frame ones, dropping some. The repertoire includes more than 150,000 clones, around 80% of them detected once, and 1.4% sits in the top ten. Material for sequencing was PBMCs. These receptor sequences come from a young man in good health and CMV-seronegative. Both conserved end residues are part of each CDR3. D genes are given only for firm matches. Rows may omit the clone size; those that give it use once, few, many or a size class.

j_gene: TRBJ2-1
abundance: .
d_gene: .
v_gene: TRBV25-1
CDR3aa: CASSGPLGGGEQFF
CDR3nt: TGTGCCAGCAGTGGTCCGTTGGGGGGTGGGGAGCAGTTCTTC

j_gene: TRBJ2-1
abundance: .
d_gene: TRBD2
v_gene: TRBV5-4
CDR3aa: CASSPGGAMNYNEQFF
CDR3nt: TGTGCCAGCAGCCCCGGGGGGGCAATGAACTACAATGAGCAGTTCTTC

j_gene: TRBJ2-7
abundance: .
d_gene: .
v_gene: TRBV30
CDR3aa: CAWSRESSYEQYF
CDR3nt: TGTGCCTGGAGTCGCGAGAGCTCCTACGAGCAGTACTTC

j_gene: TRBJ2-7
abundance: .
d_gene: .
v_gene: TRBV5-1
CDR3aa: CASSAGDFYEQYF
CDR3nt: TGCGCCAGCAGTGCAGGGGATTTCTACGAGCAGTACTTC

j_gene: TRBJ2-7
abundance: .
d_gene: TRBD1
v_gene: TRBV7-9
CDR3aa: CASSWPDRGLCEQYF
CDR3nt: TGTGCCAGCAGCTGGCCTGACAGGGGCCTTTGCGAGCAGTACTTC

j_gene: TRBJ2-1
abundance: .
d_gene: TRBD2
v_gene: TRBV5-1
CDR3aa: CASSGRTSGIHEQFF
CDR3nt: TGCGCCAGCAGCGGCCGGACTAGCGGGATCCATGAGCAGTTCTTC

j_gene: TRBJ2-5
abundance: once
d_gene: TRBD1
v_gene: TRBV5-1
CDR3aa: CASSPRTGGSQETQYF
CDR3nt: TGCGCCAGCAGCCCTAGGACAGGGGGAAGCCAAGAGACCCAGTACTTC

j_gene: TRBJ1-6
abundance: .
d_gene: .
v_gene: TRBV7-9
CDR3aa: CASSLAGGSRNSPLHF
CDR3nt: TGTGCCAGCAGCTTAGCTGGGGGGTCTAGAAATTCACCCCTCCACTTT

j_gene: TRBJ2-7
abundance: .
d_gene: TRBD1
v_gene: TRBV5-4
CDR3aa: CASSQQGQGYPYEQYF
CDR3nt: TGTGCCAGCAGCCAACAGGGACAGGGGTACCCCTACGAGCAGTACTTC

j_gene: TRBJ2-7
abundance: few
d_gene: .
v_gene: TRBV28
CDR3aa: CASSQDRYEQYF
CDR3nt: TGTGCCAGCAGCCAGGACAGATACGAGCAGTACTTC

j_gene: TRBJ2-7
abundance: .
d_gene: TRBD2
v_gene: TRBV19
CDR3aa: CASSIDGGSGTPFFEQYF
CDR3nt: TGTGCCAGTAGTATTGATGGCGGTAGCGGGACACCCTTTTTTGAGCAGTACTTC

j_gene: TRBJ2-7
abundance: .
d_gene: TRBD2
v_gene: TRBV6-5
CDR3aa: CASSYGGGLSRPQYF
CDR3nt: TGTGCCAGCAGTTACGGCGGGGGTCTCTCAAGGCCCCAGTACTTC

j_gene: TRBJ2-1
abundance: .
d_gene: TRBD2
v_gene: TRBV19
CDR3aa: CASSIIGSGSGDEQFF
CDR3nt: TGTGCCAGTAGTATAATAGGTAGCGGGAGTGGCGATGAGCAGTTCTTC

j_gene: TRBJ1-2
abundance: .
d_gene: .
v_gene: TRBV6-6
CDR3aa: CASSYTARATNYGYTF
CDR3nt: TGTGCCAGCAGTTACACGGCCAGGGCCACTAACTATGGCTACACCTTC

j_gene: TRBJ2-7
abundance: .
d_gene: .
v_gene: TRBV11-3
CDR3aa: CASSLASGDNYEQYF
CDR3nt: TGTGCCAGCAGCTTAGCAAGCGGGGACAACTACGAGCAGTACTTC

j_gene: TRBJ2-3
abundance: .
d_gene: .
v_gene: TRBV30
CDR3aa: CAWSSVDTQYF
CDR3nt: TGTGCCTGGAGTTCAGTGGATACGCAGTATTTT

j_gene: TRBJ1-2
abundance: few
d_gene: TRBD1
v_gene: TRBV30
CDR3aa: CAWSLGQAGYTF
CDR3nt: TGTGCCTGGAGCCTTGGACAGGCTGGCTACACCTTC

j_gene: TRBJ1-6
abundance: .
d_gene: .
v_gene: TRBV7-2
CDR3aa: CASSLVAAGNSPLHF
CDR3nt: TGTGCCAGCAGCTTAGTGGCCGCGGGTAATTCACCCCTCCACTTT

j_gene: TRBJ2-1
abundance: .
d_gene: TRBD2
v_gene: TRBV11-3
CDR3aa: CASRRTSGDYNEQFF
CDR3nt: TGTGCCAGCAGAAGGACTAGCGGGGATTACAATGAGCAGTTCTTC

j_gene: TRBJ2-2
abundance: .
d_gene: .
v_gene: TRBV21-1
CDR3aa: CASSDWTSGGPPANTGELFF
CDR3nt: TGTGCCAGCAGCGACTGGACTAGCGGGGGCCCCCCTGCGAACACCGGGGAGCTGTTTTTT

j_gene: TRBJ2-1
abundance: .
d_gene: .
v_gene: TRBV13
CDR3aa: CASSLKTYNEQFF
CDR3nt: TGTGCCAGCAGCTTAAAGACTTACAATGAGCAGTTCTTC

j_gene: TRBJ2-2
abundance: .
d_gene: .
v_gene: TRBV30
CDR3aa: CAWRRGGARTGELFF
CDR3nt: TGTGCCTGGAGAAGGGGGGGGGCCCGCACCGGGGAGCTGTTTTTT

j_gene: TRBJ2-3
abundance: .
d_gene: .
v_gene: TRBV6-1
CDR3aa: CASILTGSIDTQYF
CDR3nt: TGTGCCAGCATTCTAACAGGGAGCATAGATACGCAGTATTTT

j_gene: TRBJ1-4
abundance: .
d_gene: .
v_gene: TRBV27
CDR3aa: CASSPEMKRRSNEKLFF
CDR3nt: TGTGCCAGCAGCCCTGAGATGAAGAGGAGGTCCAATGAAAAACTGTTTTTT

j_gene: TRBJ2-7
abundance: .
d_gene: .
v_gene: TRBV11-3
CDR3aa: CASSLEGRGRYEQYF
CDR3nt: TGTGCCAGCAGCTTAGAAGGCAGGGGGAGGTACGAGCAGTACTTC

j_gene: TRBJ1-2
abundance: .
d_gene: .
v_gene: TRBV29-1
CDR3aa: CSVDLAGGYGYTF
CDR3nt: TGCAGCGTTGACTTAGCGGGGGGCTATGGCTACACCTTC

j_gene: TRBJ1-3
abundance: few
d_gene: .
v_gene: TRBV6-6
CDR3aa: CASSYGGVDGNTIYF
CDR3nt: TGTGCCAGCAGTTATGGGGGGGTCGATGGAAACACCATATATTTT

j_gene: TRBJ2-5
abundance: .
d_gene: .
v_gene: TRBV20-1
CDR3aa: CSARDTGQYF
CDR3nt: TGCAGTGCTAGAGATACGGGCCAGTACTTC

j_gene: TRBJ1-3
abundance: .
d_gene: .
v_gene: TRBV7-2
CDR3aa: CASSIYRETGNTIYF
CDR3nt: TGTGCCAGCAGCATCTACAGGGAGACAGGAAACACCATATATTTT

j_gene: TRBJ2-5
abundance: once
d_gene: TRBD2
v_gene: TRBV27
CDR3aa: CASSLFRGGRETQYF
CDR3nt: TGTGCCAGCAGTTTATTTCGGGGGGGCCGAGAGACCCAGTACTTC

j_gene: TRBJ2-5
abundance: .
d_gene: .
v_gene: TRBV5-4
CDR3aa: CASSLAGRQETQYF
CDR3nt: TGTGCCAGCAGCTTGGCAGGGCGCCAAGAGACCCAGTACTTC

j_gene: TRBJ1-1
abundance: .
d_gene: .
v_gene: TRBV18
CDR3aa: CASSVSDRTEAFF
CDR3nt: TGTGCCAGCTCGGTTTCGGACAGAACTGAAGCTTTCTTT

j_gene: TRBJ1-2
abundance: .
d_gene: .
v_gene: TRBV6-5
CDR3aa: CASSYRERNYGYTF
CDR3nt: TGTGCCAGCAGTTACCGGGAGAGGAACTATGGCTACACCTTC

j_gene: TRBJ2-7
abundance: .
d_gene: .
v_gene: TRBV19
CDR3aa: CASSRRRLDSSYEQYF
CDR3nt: TGTGCCAGTAGTAGACGTCGACTAGACAGCTCCTACGAGCAGTACTTC

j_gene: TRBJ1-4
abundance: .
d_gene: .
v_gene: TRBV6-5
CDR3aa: CASSYSIGKRGKLFF
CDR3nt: TGTGCCAGCAGTTACTCGATCGGGAAAAGGGGGAAACTGTTTTTT

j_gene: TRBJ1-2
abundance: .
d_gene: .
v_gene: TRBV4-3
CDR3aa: CASSQENNWGRSANYGYTF
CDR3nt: TGCGCCAGCAGCCAAGAGAACAATTGGGGCAGATCGGCTAACTATGGCTACACCTTC

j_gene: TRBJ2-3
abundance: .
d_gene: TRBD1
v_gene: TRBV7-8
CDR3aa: CASRPPGGPRLDTQYF
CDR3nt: TGTGCCAGCAGACCCCCAGGGGGCCCCCGGTTAGATACGCAGTATTTT

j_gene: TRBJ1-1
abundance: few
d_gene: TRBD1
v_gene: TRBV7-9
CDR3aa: CASSLRGQGHTEAFF
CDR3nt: TGTGCCAGCAGCTTAAGGGGACAGGGTCACACTGAAGCTTTCTTT

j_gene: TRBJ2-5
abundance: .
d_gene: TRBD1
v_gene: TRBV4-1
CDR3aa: CASSLGTGPRWETQYF
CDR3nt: TGCGCCAGCAGCCTAGGGACAGGGCCGCGGTGGGAGACCCAGTACTTC

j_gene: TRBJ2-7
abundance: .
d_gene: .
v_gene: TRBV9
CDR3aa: CASSVGSSVSYEQYF
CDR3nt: TGTGCCAGCAGCGTAGGGTCTAGCGTTTCGTACGAGCAGTACTTC

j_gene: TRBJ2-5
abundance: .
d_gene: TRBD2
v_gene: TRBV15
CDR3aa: CATKGLAGAETQYF
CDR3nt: TGTGCCACCAAAGGACTAGCGGGGGCGGAGACCCAGTACTTC

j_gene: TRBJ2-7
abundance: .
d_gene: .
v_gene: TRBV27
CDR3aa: CASSAGRGYPYEQYF
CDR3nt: TGTGCCAGCAGCGCGGGGAGAGGGTACCCCTACGAGCAGTACTTC

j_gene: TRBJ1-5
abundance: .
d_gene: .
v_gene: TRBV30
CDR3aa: CAWSPRGNQPQHF
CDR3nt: TGTGCCTGGAGTCCCAGGGGTAATCAGCCCCAGCATTTT

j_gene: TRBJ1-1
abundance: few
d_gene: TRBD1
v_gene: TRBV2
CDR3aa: CASSKDRGKAFF
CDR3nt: TGTGCCAGCAGTAAGGACAGGGGCAAAGCTTTCTTT

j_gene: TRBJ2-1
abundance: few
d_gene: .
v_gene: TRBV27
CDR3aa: CASPCPALPGEQFF
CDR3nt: TGTGCCAGCCCTTGCCCCGCCTTACCGGGAGAGCAGTTCTTC

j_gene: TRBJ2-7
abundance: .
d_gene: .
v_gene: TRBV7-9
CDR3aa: CATLNPDNSYEQYF
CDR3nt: TGTGCCACCCTCAACCCGGACAATTCCTACGAGCAGTACTTC

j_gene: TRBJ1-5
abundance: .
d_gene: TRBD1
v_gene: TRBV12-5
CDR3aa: CASGLVRGGQGASQPQHF
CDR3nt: TGTGCTAGTGGTTTGGTACGAGGGGGACAGGGGGCGAGTCAGCCCCAGCATTTT

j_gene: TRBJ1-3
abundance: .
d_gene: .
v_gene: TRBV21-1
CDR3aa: CASSNLPRGTGNTIYF
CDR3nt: TGTGCCAGCAGCAACCTCCCGCGCGGTACTGGAAACACCATATATTTT

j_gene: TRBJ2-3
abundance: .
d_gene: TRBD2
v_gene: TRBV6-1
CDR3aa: CASLASGRGDTQYF
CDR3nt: TGTGCCAGCTTGGCTAGCGGGAGAGGAGATACGCAGTATTTT

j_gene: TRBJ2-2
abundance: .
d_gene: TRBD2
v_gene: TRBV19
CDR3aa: CASSVIPGTSGRTGELFF
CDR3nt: TGTGCCAGTAGTGTCATACCCGGGACTAGCGGGAGGACCGGGGAGCTGTTTTTT

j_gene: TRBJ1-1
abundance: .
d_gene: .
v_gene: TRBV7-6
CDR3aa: CASSLASSVVTEAFF
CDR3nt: TGTGCCAGCAGCTTAGCGAGCTCGGTAGTCACTGAAGCTTTCTTT

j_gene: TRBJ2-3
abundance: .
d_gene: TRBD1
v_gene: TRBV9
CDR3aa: CASSPRDREDTQYF
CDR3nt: TGTGCCAGCAGCCCCCGGGACAGGGAAGATACGCAGTATTTT